These 23 T cell receptor delta chains share one sample of origin, sequenced in a study of gamma-delta T cells after stem cell transplantation. TCRdb fed the RT-PCR reads to CATT. Of 3,200 or so delta-chain clones listed, 1.5% to 2% were seen once; the top ten hold 30% to 45%. Input material: gamma-delta T cells. Receptors were obtained from a human donor. It is not recorded whose cells these are; they may come from a transplant donor.

The sample holds a few counts of this clone. The protein given by TCRdb reflects a much larger clone and differs at residue 6 from this DNA's translation, likely from a read error; the protein shown is the DNA's translation. The V and J genes are TRDV2 and TRDJ1; D is perhaps TRDD3 (6 bases). Looked up from germline, CDR1 is GEAIGNYY and CDR2 is EKD. This CDR3 spans 15 amino acids. Trimming took 0 bases from V and 0 from J, leaving 10 bases between them. In nucleotides, the CDR3 is TGTGCCTGTGACACCGCTGGGGCGTACACCGATAAACTCATCTTT. Protein: CACDTAGAYTDKLIF.

This clone is large within its sample. This chain uses TRDV2 with TRDJ1, with 11 bases aligning to TRDD3. There are 14 residues in the CDR3. Losses at the gene ends were 3 bases for V and 11 bases for J; bases not matched to a gene: 10. Germline CDR1 reads GEAIGNYY; CDR2 reads EKD. The CDR3 protein is CACDAMGDTLELIF. The CDR3 bases are TGTGCCTGTGACGCGATGGGGGATACGCTTGAGCTCATCTTT.

This clone was seen more than once but under ten times. The protein recorded in TCRdb matches a much larger clone and deviates from this DNA's translation at residue 9, suggesting a read error; the protein here is obtained by translating the DNA. This chain links TRDV2 with TRDJ1; 7 bases fit TRDD3. The germline V gene has CDR1 GEAIGNYY and CDR2 EKD. The CDR3 contains 14 residues. V lost 4 bases, J lost 3 bases, and 7 bases stayed unmatched. The CDR3 sequence is CACDILGGPDKLIF. In DNA form, the CDR3 reads TGTGCCTGTGATATCCTGGGGGGGCCCGATAAACTCATCTTT.

Regarding this clone: TCRdb lists the protein of a much larger clone for this DNA, which differs at residues 3 and 5, so this is likely a read error; the protein given here is translated from the DNA itself. This chain uses TRDV2 with TRDJ1; TRDD3 matches at 12 bases. The CDR3 sequence is 22 residues long. Germline V gives CDR1 GEAIGNYY, CDR2 EKD. The CDR3 here is CARDFLGDTRDRKDVYTDKLIF. The CDR3 bases are TGTGCCCGTGACTTTCTGGGGGATACGCGGGACCGCAAGGACGTTTACACCGATAAACTCATCTTT.

This clone turned up a few times. The mismatch at residue 13 between this DNA's translation and the TCRdb protein of a much larger clone likely reflects a read error; the protein shown is translated from the DNA. The J gene is TRDJ1, the V gene TRDV2; TRDD3 matches 8 bases. The CDR3 runs 15 residues. Per germline, CDR1 GEAIGNYY and CDR2 EKD. CDR3 DNA: TGTGCCTGCAAAGAACTGGGGGGGAGCACCGATAAAGTCATCTTT. Its translation: CACKELGGSTDKVIF.

Of note for this clone: The protein that TCRdb holds for this DNA derives from a much larger clone and differs from the translated DNA at residue 11, which likely indicates a read error; the protein shown here is translated from the DNA. CDR3 in amino acids: CACEPLTLLGVHTDKLIF. CDR3 nucleotide sequence: TGTGCCTGTGAACCCCTAACCTTACTGGGGGTCCACACCGATAAACTCATCTTT. V gene TRDV2 combines with J gene TRDJ1; 8 bases map to TRDD3. The V and J ends lost 4 bases and 0 bases, in that order; junction bases with no gene match: 15. The CDR3 length is 18 residues. Germline V gene data show CDR1 as GEAIGNYY and CDR2 as EKD.

This clone has just a few counts. It differs at one base from a far larger clone, so likely a read error. Other DNA sequences in the same sample also yield this CDR3. The CDR3 here is CACDPAGGYGTRTDKLIF. CDR3 in DNA: TGTGCCTGTGACCCCGCTGGGGGATACGGGACAAGGACCGACAAACTCATCTTT. The rearrangement joins TRDV2 to TRDJ1, with 12 nucleotides matching TRDD3. CDR3 length: 18 amino acids. The germline V gene encodes CDR1 GEAIGNYY and CDR2 EKD.

On this clone: TCRdb's listed protein matches a much larger clone and diverges from this DNA's translation at residue 16, likely through a read error; the protein shown comes from the DNA. The chain joins TRDV2 to TRDJ1, with 11 nucleotides matching TRDD3. The germline CDR1 and CDR2 sequences are GEAIGNYY and EKD. The length of the CDR3 is 18 residues. The CDR3 DNA is TGTGCCTGTGACACCGTAAGTGGGGGATACGCTCGTTCCGATAAACCCATCTTT. Protein sequence: CACDTVSGGYARSDKPIF.

To note about this clone: This DNA's translation and the protein TCRdb lists, from a much larger clone, do not match at residue 15, likely due to a read error; the protein shown is translated from the DNA. This sequence joins TRDV2 and TRDJ1; TRDD3 matches at 8 bases. The CDR3 has 17 amino acids. Germline V gene data show CDR1 as GEAIGNYY and CDR2 as EKD. Here the CDR3 DNA reads TGTGCCTGTGACACCCTCTCTTCCCTCACTTCGGGGGATAAACGCATCTTT. This gives the protein CACDTLSSLTSGDKRIF.

This clone has only a few counts. The protein in TCRdb stems from a much larger clone and differs at residue 6 from this DNA's translation, likely a read error; here the protein is translated from the DNA. The chain uses TRDV2 and TRDJ1; TRDD3 agrees at 11 bases. Germline values: CDR1 GEAIGNYY, CDR2 EKD. The CDR3 runs 18 residues. Unmatched junction bases numbered 11, after V lost 3 bases and J lost 0 bases. CDR3 in amino acids: CACDVMGDTEGHTDKLIF. The CDR3 DNA is TGTGCCTGTGACGTAATGGGGGATACGGAGGGGCACACCGATAAACTCATCTTT.

This clone is termed medium-sized. A far larger clone is off by one base, so a read error is likely. The sample holds other DNA sequences that translate to the same CDR3. The genes are TRDV2 and TRDJ1; 7 bases align to TRDD3. The germline CDR1 and CDR2 sequences are GEAIGNYY and EKD. The V and J ends lost 1 base and 1 base, in that order; junction bases with no gene match: 8. The CDR3 contains 16 residues. The CDR3 reads CACDTMAGGPTDKLIF. In DNA, the CDR3 is TGTGCCTGTGACACAATGGCTGGGGGGCCCACCGATAAACTCATCTTT.

A few counts support this clone. TCRdb's listed protein matches a much larger clone and diverges from this DNA's translation at residue 5, likely through a read error; the protein shown comes from the DNA. The V gene is TRDV2, the J gene TRDJ3, with TRDD3 matching over 11 bases. V was pared by 1 base and J by 2 bases, with 3 bases of the junction left unmatched. The CDR3 runs 18 residues. Germline V gene data show CDR1 as GEAIGNYY and CDR2 as EKD. CDR3 in DNA: TGTGCCTGTGACACACTGGGGGATAGTACCTGGGACACCCGACAGATGTTTTTC. It encodes CACDTLGDSTWDTRQMFF.

With regard to this clone: Given a far larger clone just one base away, this is likely a sequencing read error. This chain connects TRDV2 to TRDJ3, with 9 nucleotides matching TRDD3. The J segment lost 2 bases and the V segment lost 3 bases, leaving 16 bases of the junction unmatched. Germline V gene data show CDR1 as GEAIGNYY and CDR2 as EKD. This CDR3 spans 21 amino acids. The CDR3 loop reads CACDAAGGYPSTTWDTRQMFF. As DNA, the CDR3 is TGTGCCTGTGACGCAGCAGGGGGATACCCCAGCACCACCTGGGACACCCGACAGATGTTTTTC.

Concerning this clone: Only one base separates this from a far larger clonotype, so it likely reflects a read error. In the same sample, other DNA sequences code for this CDR3. The chain employs TRDV2 and TRDJ1; tentative D call: TRDD3 (6 bases). CDR3 size: 13 residues. CDR1 and CDR2 from the germline V gene are GEAIGNYY and EKD. The V end lost 3 bases, the J end lost 3 bases, and 10 bases lay between the germline ends. CDR3 in amino acids: CACDAWGADKLIF. CDR3 nucleotides: TGTGCCTGTGACGCCTGGGGCGCCGATAAACTCATCTTT.

In regard to this clone: The protein held in TCRdb is that of a much larger clone and does not match this DNA's translation at residue 12, likely because of a read error; the protein shown is translated from the DNA. The chain carries TRDV2 and TRDJ3; 12 nucleotides agree with TRDD3. Germline-derived CDR1 and CDR2 are GEAIGNYY and EKD. The CDR3 runs 18 residues. CDR3 sequence: CACDSTGGYSWGTRQMFF. The CDR3 DNA is TGTGCCTGTGACAGTACTGGGGGATACTCCTGGGGCACCCGACAGATGTTTTTC.

Comments on this clone: This sequence is one base from a far larger clone and is likely a read error. This sample also contains other DNA sequences that code for the same CDR3. V and J are TRDV2 and TRDJ3; the D gene could be TRDD2 or TRDD3 (5 bases each). Germline CDR1 reads GEAIGNYY; CDR2 reads EKD. The CDR3 is 19 amino acids. For the CDR3, the DNA is TGTGCCTGTGACACCGCGAGTAGTCCTTCTGGCTGGGACACCCGACAAATGTTTTTC. Its translation is CACDTASSPSGWDTRQMFF.

As for this clone: TCRdb's listed protein matches a much larger clone and diverges from this DNA's translation at residue 6, likely through a read error; the protein shown comes from the DNA. V usage is TRDV2 and J usage is TRDJ1, with a tentative D call TRDD3 (6 bases). CDR1 and CDR2 (germline): GEAIGNYY, EKD. V was trimmed by 0 bases and J by 0 bases, leaving 13 bases between them. The CDR3 loop spans 16 amino acids. The CDR3 region is CACDTIGGGNTDKLIF. In DNA form, the CDR3 reads TGTGCCTGTGACACCATTGGGGGGGGAAACACCGATAAACTCATCTTT.

This clone ranks as large (0.1 to 1%). In the same sample, other DNA sequences code for this CDR3. The chain employs TRDV2 and TRDJ1; 8 bases align to TRDD3. The length of the CDR3 is 14 residues. Germline loops: CDR1 GEAIGNYY, CDR2 EKD. V lost 0 bases and J lost 4; bases outside the gene matches: 3. The CDR3 spells CACDTWGMVDKLIF. DNA of the CDR3: TGTGCCTGTGACACCTGGGGGATGGTCGATAAACTCATCTTT.

This clone was counted only a few times. TCRdb pairs this DNA with a much larger clone's protein that differs at residue 6, likely a read error; the protein shown was translated from the DNA. The chain combines TRDV2 with TRDJ1, with D maybe TRDD3 (5 bases). Germline CDR1 reads GEAIGNYY; CDR2 reads EKD. The CDR3 extends over 16 amino acids. V was trimmed by 0 bases and J by 8 bases, leaving 21 bases between them. In DNA, the CDR3 is TGTGCCTGTGACACCGCGGGTGGGGCCTCTGGGAGAAAACTCATCTTT. Its translation: CACDTAGGASGRKLIF.

This clone was counted between two and nine times. The chain uses TRDV2 and TRDJ1; TRDD3 matches 9 bases. Losses at the gene ends were 5 bases for V and 8 bases for J; bases not matched to a gene: 14. This CDR3 spans 15 amino acids. Germline CDR1 reads GEAIGNYY; CDR2 reads EKD. CDR3 in amino acids: CACVPLGDGGGKLIF. Here the CDR3 DNA reads TGTGCCTGTGTCCCCCTGGGGGATGGGGGAGGAAAACTCATCTTT.

Of note for this clone: Since a far larger clone is one base different, this is likely a read error. The same CDR3 also results from other DNA sequences found in this sample. The chain has TRDV2 and TRDJ1, with D unclear. CDR3 length: 15 residues. CDR1 and CDR2 from the germline V gene are GEAIGNYY and EKD. CDR3 amino acids: CACDTLGTANDKLIF. The CDR3 nucleotides read TGTGCCTGTGACACCCTCGGGACGGCCAACGATAAACTAATCTTT.

A word on this clone: This likely came from a read error, as a far larger clone is one base away. The chain has TRDV2 and TRDJ3, with TRDD3 matching 8 bases. Germline lookup yields CDR1 GEAIGNYY and CDR2 EKD. Trimming at V came to 1 base and at J to 0 bases, leaving 10 bases not matched to a gene. CDR3 size: 20 residues. CDR3 residues: CACDTTRGYSSSWDTRQMFF. CDR3 nucleotides: TGTGCCTGTGACACGACTAGGGGATACTCGAGCTCCTGGGACACCCGACAGATGTTTTTC.

This clone was seen more than once but under ten times. The mismatch at residue 11 between this DNA's translation and the TCRdb protein of a much larger clone likely reflects a read error; the protein shown is translated from the DNA. The chain links TRDV2 to TRDJ1; 10 bases agree with TRDD3. The CDR3 sequence is 16 residues long. After removal of 3 bases from V and 3 bases from J, the junction contained 9 bases not matched to a gene. Germline V gives CDR1 GEAIGNYY, CDR2 EKD. This chain's CDR3 is CACDPLLGDSADKLIF. The DNA of the CDR3 is TGTGCCTGTGACCCTTTACTGGGGGATTCCGCCGATAAACTCATCTTT.